These T cell receptor beta chains were read from a single sample in a study of cytomegalovirus exposure and HLA in healthy donors. Profiled with immunoSEQ multiplex PCR; TCRdb holds only in-frame clones, not every one. The repertoire consists of 150,000 to 200,000 clones, with roughly three quarters occurring once and the leading ten covering roughly 7.1%. Specimen: PBMCs. These receptors were collected from a man in his forties or fifties in good health and CMV-seropositive. Both conserved end residues are part of each CDR3. Fields, in order: clone size, V gene, D gene, J gene, CDR3 protein, CDR3 DNA. The D gene is left open where the match is weak. Clone size is not always given. Where it is, it says once, few, many or a class for expanded clones.

.	TRBV11-2	TRBD1	TRBJ2-4	CASSLGRGGQATNIQYF	TGTGCCAGCAGCTTAGGCCGAGGGGGACAGGCAACTAACATTCAGTACTTC
.	TRBV19	TRBD1	TRBJ2-7	CASSMVDRGYEQYF	TGTGCCAGTAGTATGGTGGACAGGGGCTACGAGCAGTACTTC
.	TRBV19	TRBD1	TRBJ1-5	CASIRSPRTGFNQPQHF	TGTGCCAGTATTAGGTCTCCGAGGACAGGCTTCAATCAGCCCCAGCATTTT
.	TRBV5-5	TRBD2	TRBJ2-7	CASTLAGVAYEQYF	TGTGCCAGCACCCTAGCGGGGGTGGCCTACGAGCAGTACTTC
.	TRBV7-6	.	TRBJ2-5	CASSRGSSETQYF	TGTGCCAGCAGCCGTGGGTCTAGCGAGACCCAGTACTTC
.	TRBV28	.	TRBJ1-1	CASTLRQTNTEAFF	TGTGCCAGCACCCTCAGGCAGACGAACACTGAAGCTTTCTTT
few	TRBV27	.	TRBJ2-7	CASSVRETYEQYF	TGTGCCAGCAGTGTCAGGGAAACCTACGAGCAGTACTTC
.	TRBV4-1	TRBD2	TRBJ2-7	CASSQDLAGDHPLYEQYF	TGCGCCAGCAGCCAAGATCTAGCGGGGGACCATCCCCTCTACGAGCAGTACTTC
.	TRBV4-3	TRBD1	TRBJ1-4	CASSQYGQGTNEKLFF	TGCGCCAGCAGCCAATACGGACAGGGTACTAATGAAAAACTGTTTTTT
.	TRBV25-1	TRBD1	TRBJ2-3	CASGQGNADTQYF	TGTGCCAGCGGACAGGGAAACGCAGATACGCAGTATTTT
.	TRBV2	.	TRBJ1-2	CASSEALGQVPRGYGYTF	TGTGCCAGCAGTGAAGCGCTTGGGCAGGTCCCCCGGGGCTATGGCTACACCTTC
.	TRBV7-2	.	TRBJ2-5	CASRQQETQYF	TGTGCCAGCAGACAGCAAGAGACCCAGTACTTC
few	TRBV7-2	.	TRBJ2-3	CASSSTWGGGTQYF	TGTGCCAGCAGCTCCACCTGGGGTGGAGGTACGCAGTATTTT
.	TRBV19	.	TRBJ2-7	CASSSPPGGAFQSSYEQYF	TGTGCCAGTAGTAGCCCCCCGGGGGGCGCGTTTCAAAGCTCCTACGAGCAGTACTTC
few	TRBV27	TRBD2	TRBJ2-7	CASSLPGRAYEQYF	TGTGCCAGCAGTTTACCAGGGAGGGCTTACGAGCAGTACTTC
.	TRBV7-8	.	TRBJ1-5	CASSPTDNQPQHF	TGTGCCAGCAGCCCGACAGACAATCAGCCCCAGCATTTT
.	TRBV7-3	TRBD1	TRBJ1-2	CASSLAPGQGFGYTF	TGTGCCAGCAGCTTAGCCCCCGGACAGGGCTTCGGCTACACCTTC
.	TRBV4-1	.	TRBJ2-1	CASSHHLDNEQFF	TGCGCCAGCAGCCATCACCTAGACAATGAGCAGTTCTTC
.	TRBV7-9	.	TRBJ1-2	CASSSTESNYGYTF	TGTGCCAGCAGCTCGACAGAATCTAACTATGGCTACACCTTC
.	TRBV7-2	TRBD2	TRBJ2-7	CASSILAGDNYEQYF	TGTGCCAGCAGCATCTTAGCGGGGGACAACTACGAGCAGTACTTC
.	TRBV29-1	.	TRBJ1-2	CSVEDQPTGRGYTF	TGCAGCGTTGAAGATCAACCGACAGGCCGTGGCTACACCTTC
once	TRBV4-1	.	TRBJ2-7	CASSQEGAGEQYF	TGCGCCAGCAGCCAAGAAGGCGCCGGGGAGCAGTACTTC
.	TRBV10-3	.	TRBJ1-6	CAISESRNSPLHF	TGTGCCATCAGTGAGTCCAGGAATTCACCCCTCCACTTT
.	TRBV7-2	TRBD1	TRBJ2-7	CASSASTGGFREQYF	TGTGCCAGCAGTGCAAGTACAGGGGGCTTTAGGGAGCAGTACTTC
.	TRBV11-2	TRBD1	TRBJ1-4	CASSLEATGREKLFF	TGTGCCAGCAGCTTAGAGGCGACAGGGCGGGAAAAACTGTTTTTT
few	TRBV7-6	.	TRBJ1-1	CASSPQTGSNTEAFF	TGTGCCAGCAGCCCACAGACGGGGTCGAACACTGAAGCTTTCTTT
.	TRBV6-6	TRBD1	TRBJ2-5	CASRRQGGETQYF	TGTGCCAGCAGGAGACAGGGGGGGGAGACCCAGTACTTC
.	TRBV6-1	TRBD2	TRBJ2-1	CASSESWTSDYNEQFF	TGTGCCAGCAGTGAATCCTGGACTAGCGACTACAATGAGCAGTTCTTC
.	TRBV6-4	TRBD1	TRBJ1-6	CASSSTGTENSPLHF	TGTGCCAGCAGTTCCACCGGGACAGAAAATTCACCCCTCCACTTT
few	TRBV7-2	.	TRBJ2-7	CASSLSRGRNYEQYF	TGTGCCAGCAGCTTATCCCGAGGGAGAAACTACGAGCAGTACTTC
few	TRBV5-6	.	TRBJ1-6	CASSVTGNSPLHF	TGTGCCAGCAGTGTTACAGGGAATTCACCCCTCCACTTT
.	TRBV5-1	.	TRBJ1-5	CASSLDQGMPQHF	TGCGCCAGCAGCTTGGACCAGGGGATGCCCCAGCATTTT
.	TRBV7-3	TRBD1	TRBJ2-3	CASSWTGLSTDTQYF	TGTGCCAGCAGCTGGACAGGACTTAGCACAGATACGCAGTATTTT
.	TRBV6-5	.	TRBJ1-1	CASRLQGVTEAFF	TGTGCCAGCAGACTACAGGGCGTCACTGAAGCTTTCTTT